The clone carrying this T cell receptor (beta chain) showed up just once. Assay: immunoSEQ multiplex PCR; the TCRdb copy retains only in-frame clones and omits some. The profile shows under 85,000 clones, 92% of them singletons. This entry comes from a study of technical replicates of blood from a handful of donors. J was trimmed by 3 bases and V by 4 bases; bases with no gene match: 4. The CDR3 has 15 residues. Germline V lookup: CDR1 MGHDK, CDR2 SYGVNS. The receptor's source is a human donor in good health. The V and J genes are TRBV25-1 and TRBJ2-1, with 9 bases aligning to TRBD1. Material: T cells isolated from PBMCs. CDR3 DNA: TGTGCCAGCAGTGGGGGACAGGGAGTCTACAATGAGCAGTTCTTC. It translates to CASSGGQGVYNEQFF.